This is a list of T cell receptor beta chains from one sample in a study of T cells in Graves' hyperthyroidism and ophthalmopathy. TCRdb analysed the multiplex PCR reads with MiXCR anew, one entry per CDR3 protein. This sample carries approximately 530,000 distinct CDR3 sequences, around 15% of them seen once, and the ten largest clones take around 19%. Sequencing was done on a sample of blood. These TCRs come from a woman in her late teens or twenties with Graves' hyperthyroidism. CDR3s include the opening cysteine and the closing phenylalanine or tryptophan. Fields, in order: CDR3 protein, CDR3 DNA, J gene, clone size, D gene, V gene. The D gene is left open where the match is weak. A clone size is listed for some rows: how often the clone was seen (once, few, many), or a class if it is expanded.

CASSRTGTGKFPGSQETQYF,TGTGCCAGCAGCAGAACCGGGACAGGGAAGTTCCCCGGCTCCCAAGAGACCCAGTACTTC,TRBJ2-5,many,TRBD1,TRBV7-3
CASSQGHVSYNGQFF,TGCGCCAGCAGCCAAGGTCACGTCTCCTACAATGGGCAGTTCTTC,TRBJ2-1,-,-,TRBV4-1
CASSGVRGWDTEAFF,TGCGCCAGCAGTGGTGTACGGGGATGGGACACTGAAGCTTTCTTT,TRBJ1-1,-,-,TRBV10-2
CASSPTGDTQYF,TGTGCCAGCAGTCCGACCGGAGATACGCAGTATTTT,TRBJ2-3,many,-,TRBV28
CASKRTGGNTGELFF,TGTGCCAGCAAAAGAACAGGGGGGAACACCGGGGAGCTGTTTTTT,TRBJ2-2,few,TRBD1,TRBV5-6
CASSSGTHLNTGELFF,TGTGCCAGCAGCTCCGGGACTCACCTGAACACCGGGGAGCTGTTTTTT,TRBJ2-2,-,-,TRBV7-9
CASSLSSAGVSYNEQFF,TGTGCCAGCAGCTTAAGCTCCGCGGGGGTCTCCTACAATGAGCAGTTCTTC,TRBJ2-1,many,TRBD2,TRBV11-2
CSVSTTEAFF,TGCAGTGTGTCGACCACTGAAGCTTTCTTT,TRBJ1-1,many,-,TRBV20-1
CASSLRQGARGYEQYF,TGCGCCAGCAGTCTTAGACAGGGGGCGCGAGGATACGAGCAGTACTTC,TRBJ2-7,-,TRBD1,TRBV4-1
CACAAGTGSYNEQFF,TGTGCCTGTGCCGCCGGGACAGGGTCCTACAATGAGCAGTTCTTC,TRBJ2-1,-,TRBD1,TRBV30
CSARDPRGLAGGPGSYNEQFF,TGCAGTGCTAGAGATCCCCGAGGTCTAGCGGGGGGGCCCGGGTCCTACAATGAGCAGTTCTTC,TRBJ2-1,many,TRBD2,TRBV20-1
CASSYSRQGAAQWPDTGELFF,TGTGCCAGCAGTTACTCGAGACAGGGGGCCGCTCAATGGCCGGACACCGGGGAGCTGTTTTTT,TRBJ2-2,-,TRBD1,TRBV6-2/TRBV6-3
CASSEPRTGGNEKLFF,TGTGCCAGCAGTGAGCCACGGACAGGGGGTAATGAAAAACTGTTTTTT,TRBJ1-4,many,TRBD1,TRBV2
CASIRSSGRDEQYF,TGTGCCAGCATTAGGTCTAGCGGGAGGGACGAGCAGTACTTC,TRBJ2-7,few,TRBD2,TRBV6-1
CASSLQGVGNTEAFF,TGTGCCAGCAGCCTACAGGGGGTCGGGAACACTGAAGCTTTCTTT,TRBJ1-1,-,TRBD1,TRBV3-1
CASSRDRQYEQYF,TGTGCCAGCAGTCGGGACAGACAATACGAGCAGTACTTC,TRBJ2-7,many,TRBD1,TRBV6-1
CASRRSGGTYEQYF,TGTGCCAGCAGACGGAGCGGGGGGACCTACGAGCAGTACTTC,TRBJ2-7,many,TRBD2,TRBV12-3/TRBV12-4
CASSLDFETQYF,TGTGCCAGTAGTTTAGACTTCGAGACCCAGTACTTC,TRBJ2-5,-,-,TRBV19
CASSSPGLATYEQYF,TGTGCCAGCAGTTCTCCCGGACTGGCTACCTACGAGCAGTACTTC,TRBJ2-7,many,-,TRBV28
CSVKPGQGANQPQHF,TGCAGCGTCAAACCGGGACAGGGGGCAAATCAGCCCCAGCATTTT,TRBJ1-5,-,TRBD1,TRBV29-1
CASSLRADTQYF,TGTGCCAGCAGCCTTCGGGCAGATACGCAGTATTTT,TRBJ2-3,many,-,TRBV7-9
CASSLYSQTNEKLFF,TGTGCCAGCTCACTCTACAGTCAGACTAATGAAAAACTGTTTTTT,TRBJ1-4,many,-,TRBV18
CASSVARGLSGNTIYF,TGTGCCAGCAGCGTAGCTCGGGGCCTCTCTGGAAACACCATATATTTT,TRBJ1-3,-,-,TRBV9
CASSPRLVAGELTDTQYF,TGTGCCAGCAGCCCCCGTCTGGTAGCGGGAGAACTCACAGATACGCAGTATTTT,TRBJ2-3,many,TRBD2,TRBV7-2
CASIGDRGGNQPQHF,TGTGCCAGCATTGGGGACAGGGGGGGCAATCAGCCCCAGCATTTT,TRBJ1-5,once,TRBD1,TRBV6-1
CSVEDPGTGQETQYF,TGCAGCGTTGAAGATCCTGGGACAGGACAAGAGACCCAGTACTTC,TRBJ2-5,few,TRBD1,TRBV29-1
CSARDAGSGNTIYF,TGCAGTGCTAGAGACGCGGGCTCTGGAAACACCATATATTTT,TRBJ1-3,once,-,TRBV20-1
CASSLTGGSYNDQFF,TGCGCCAGCAGCTTGACTGGCGGCTCCTACAATGATCAGTTCTTC,TRBJ2-1,-,-,TRBV5-1
CATSDSREPAWDTQYF,TGTGCCACCAGTGATTCGCGGGAGCCAGCATGGGATACGCAGTATTTT,TRBJ2-3,many,TRBD2,TRBV24-1
CASLRGAVPEAFF,TGTGCCAGCCTTCGCGGGGCGGTCCCTGAAGCTTTCTTT,TRBJ1-1,many,-,TRBV28
CSASLGAVTGELFF,TGCAGTGCTAGTCTAGGGGCGGTCACCGGGGAGCTGTTTTTT,TRBJ2-2,few,-,TRBV20-1
CASSSWTGRTFF,TGTGCCAGCAGTTCATGGACAGGGCGTACTTTCTTT,TRBJ1-1,-,TRBD1,TRBV7-2
CASSPRTGNDGYTF,TGTGCCAGCAGCCCCCGGACAGGGAATGATGGCTACACCTTC,TRBJ1-2,-,TRBD1,TRBV9
CAWGNPSGGQYF,TGTGCCTGGGGCAATCCTAGCGGGGGGCAGTATTTT,TRBJ2-3,many,TRBD2,TRBV30
CSASTGPGELFF,TGCAGTGCTAGTACAGGGCCCGGGGAGCTGTTTTTT,TRBJ2-2,many,-,TRBV20-1
CASSPSGGRTDTQYF,TGTGCCAGCAGCCCCTCTGGCGGGAGAACAGATACGCAGTATTTT,TRBJ2-3,many,TRBD2,TRBV27
CATSRDPLRNEQFF,TGTGCCACCAGCAGAGATCCGCTCCGCAATGAGCAGTTCTTC,TRBJ2-1,many,-,TRBV15
CASSGLAGRDEQYF,TGTGCCAGCAGTGGTCTAGCGGGACGGGACGAGCAGTACTTC,TRBJ2-7,many,TRBD2,TRBV2
CASSDPLDGYTF,TGTGCCAGCAGCGACCCCCTGGATGGCTACACCTTC,TRBJ1-2,-,-,TRBV9
CATSEPAGDTQYF,TGTGCCACCAGTGAACCTGCCGGAGATACGCAGTATTTT,TRBJ2-3,-,-,TRBV24-1
CASRTNGNTIYF,TGTGCCAGCAGGACAAATGGAAACACCATATATTTT,TRBJ1-3,many,-,TRBV2
CASRTTGGAGNYGYTF,TGTGCCAGCAGAACCACGGGGGGCGCAGGGAACTATGGCTACACCTTC,TRBJ1-2,-,-,TRBV6-1
CASSEGAGYGDYGYTF,TGTGCCAGCAGTGAAGGGGCAGGGTATGGCGACTATGGCTACACCTTC,TRBJ1-2,many,-,TRBV2
CASSFGLRGGSTDTQYF,TGCGCCAGCAGCTTCGGGTTGCGCGGGGGGAGCACAGATACGCAGTATTTT,TRBJ2-3,-,TRBD2,TRBV5-1
CASSQPRGGLAVTGELFF,TGTGCCAGCAGCCAGCCAAGAGGGGGACTAGCAGTCACCGGGGAGCTGTTTTTT,TRBJ2-2,few,TRBD2,TRBV3-1
CASRKNAGQPEAFF,TGTGCCAGCAGAAAAAACGCGGGACAGCCTGAAGCTTTCTTT,TRBJ1-1,many,TRBD1,TRBV12-3/TRBV12-4
CASSQGPEGAENTGELFF,TGCGCCAGCAGCCAAGGCCCGGAAGGGGCCGAGAACACCGGGGAGCTGTTTTTT,TRBJ2-2,-,-,TRBV4-3
CSAPPGTSGYNEQFF,TGCAGTGCGCCACCCGGGACTAGCGGTTACAATGAGCAGTTCTTC,TRBJ2-1,few,TRBD2,TRBV20-1
CASSQGYRGEQYF,TGTGCCAGCAGCCAAGGATACAGGGGCGAGCAGTACTTC,TRBJ2-7,few,TRBD1,TRBV3-1
CSARDFGHNSPLHF,TGCAGTGCTAGAGATTTTGGCCATAATTCACCCCTCCACTTT,TRBJ1-6,-,-,TRBV20-1
CASSFPTNTGELFF,TGTGCCAGCAGTTTCCCTACTAACACCGGGGAGCTGTTTTTT,TRBJ2-2,many,-,TRBV28
CSANSNPYEQYF,TGCAGTGCCAACAGTAATCCCTACGAGCAGTACTTC,TRBJ2-7,many,-,TRBV20-1
CASSAQGCNQPQHF,TGCGCCAGCAGCGCCCAGGGGTGCAATCAGCCCCAGCATTTT,TRBJ1-5,-,-,TRBV5-1
CASTTSGTDTQYF,TGTGCCAGCACGACTAGCGGCACAGATACGCAGTATTTT,TRBJ2-3,many,TRBD2,TRBV7-6
CACDSRAREAFF,TGTGCCTGTGACAGCCGCGCCAGAGAAGCTTTCTTT,TRBJ1-1,few,-,TRBV30
CASSENLEGYEQYF,TGTGCCAGCAGTGAAAATTTGGAGGGGTACGAGCAGTACTTC,TRBJ2-7,-,-,TRBV2
CASSRQGFGDIQYF,TGTGCCAGCAGTCGACAGGGGTTTGGGGACATTCAGTACTTC,TRBJ2-4,-,TRBD1,TRBV12-3/TRBV12-4
CSARDMRGRVNEQYF,TGCAGTGCTAGAGACATGAGAGGGAGGGTAAACGAGCAGTACTTC,TRBJ2-7,many,TRBD2,TRBV20-1
CASSEWGITSTDTQYF,TGTGCCAGCAGTGAATGGGGGATCACTAGCACAGATACGCAGTATTTT,TRBJ2-3,-,-,TRBV25-1